These T cell receptor beta chains were read from a single sample in a study of long-term antiretroviral therapy in people with HIV. Only in-frame clones appear in the TCRdb table, and some are missing; sequencing was by immunoSEQ multiplex PCR. The data show 16,000 or so clones, with 80% to 90% seen just once and roughly 5.6% held by the top ten. Sequencing used unsorted PBMCs, obtained 0.5 years after starting antiretroviral therapy. These receptor sequences come from a woman aged 40 to 50 with HIV. Both conserved end residues are part of each CDR3. Fields, in order: CDR3 DNA, CDR3 protein, D gene, clone size, V gene, J gene. The D gene is left open where the match is weak. Expanded clones get a size class; other rows say once, few or many, or leave the size out.

CDR3nt: TGTGCCAGCTTCACTAGCAACTCCTACGAGCAGTACTTC; CDR3aa: CASFTSNSYEQYF; d_gene: NA; abundance: NA; v_gene: TRBV7-2; j_gene: TRBJ2-7
CDR3nt: TGTGCCAGCAGCCCAGGGACGGCCGGGGAGCTGTTTTTT; CDR3aa: CASSPGTAGELFF; d_gene: NA; abundance: NA; v_gene: TRBV5-6; j_gene: TRBJ2-2
CDR3nt: TGTGCCAGCAGCCACCGGGACAGGGGGTACAATGAGCAGTTCTTC; CDR3aa: CASSHRDRGYNEQFF; d_gene: TRBD1; abundance: NA; v_gene: TRBV25-1; j_gene: TRBJ2-1
CDR3nt: TGTGCCAGCAGTACTCCGGGGTACGGCACAGATACGCAGTATTTT; CDR3aa: CASSTPGYGTDTQYF; d_gene: NA; abundance: NA; v_gene: TRBV28; j_gene: TRBJ2-3
CDR3nt: TGCGCCAGCAGCCTACAGGGGGCGGACGACGAGCAGTACTTC; CDR3aa: CASSLQGADDEQYF; d_gene: TRBD1; abundance: NA; v_gene: TRBV4-1; j_gene: TRBJ2-7
CDR3nt: TGTGCCAGCAGTGGGGACAGGGCCTACACTGAAGCTTTCTTT; CDR3aa: CASSGDRAYTEAFF; d_gene: TRBD1; abundance: NA; v_gene: TRBV6-5; j_gene: TRBJ1-1
CDR3nt: TGTGCCAGCAGCTTAGTAGACCGCCACGAGCAGTACTTC; CDR3aa: CASSLVDRHEQYF; d_gene: NA; abundance: NA; v_gene: TRBV11-2; j_gene: TRBJ2-7
CDR3nt: TGCGCCAGCAGCCAAGATGAATCGGCCGGCGATGAGCAGTTCTTC; CDR3aa: CASSQDESAGDEQFF; d_gene: NA; abundance: NA; v_gene: TRBV4-1; j_gene: TRBJ2-1
CDR3nt: TGTGCCTGGAGTATGGGGGGTTCGGCAGATACGCAGTATTTT; CDR3aa: CAWSMGGSADTQYF; d_gene: NA; abundance: NA; v_gene: TRBV30; j_gene: TRBJ2-3
CDR3nt: TGTGCCAGCAGCTCAAACAGGGGGCGCCGGGAGCAGTACTTC; CDR3aa: CASSSNRGRREQYF; d_gene: TRBD1; abundance: medium-sized; v_gene: TRBV11-2; j_gene: TRBJ2-7
CDR3nt: TGTGCCAGCAGCCCCGAAGGGCTTGAATTCTACGAGCAGTACTTC; CDR3aa: CASSPEGLEFYEQYF; d_gene: NA; abundance: NA; v_gene: TRBV5-6; j_gene: TRBJ2-7
CDR3nt: TGTGCCAGCAGCGCGTTCTGGGGGGCTGGGGCCAACGTCCTGACTTTC; CDR3aa: CASSAFWGAGANVLTF; d_gene: NA; abundance: NA; v_gene: TRBV9; j_gene: TRBJ2-6
CDR3nt: TGTGCCAGCAGCTTACGGCAGGTCCAAGAGACCCAGTACTTC; CDR3aa: CASSLRQVQETQYF; d_gene: NA; abundance: once; v_gene: TRBV7-9; j_gene: TRBJ2-5
CDR3nt: TGTGCCTCGGAAGCGGGAGGGCCAGATACGCAGTATTTT; CDR3aa: CASEAGGPDTQYF; d_gene: TRBD2; abundance: once; v_gene: TRBV10-3; j_gene: TRBJ2-3
CDR3nt: TGTGCCAGCAGCCGATCACCCGCAGACTTGTCGAAAACAGAATACTTC; CDR3aa: CASSRSPADLSKTEYF; d_gene: NA; abundance: NA; v_gene: TRBV6-6; j_gene: TRBJ2-7
CDR3nt: TGCGCCAGCAGCACCAAGACAGGGTCGGGCACTGAAGCTTTCTTT; CDR3aa: CASSTKTGSGTEAFF; d_gene: TRBD1; abundance: NA; v_gene: TRBV5-1; j_gene: TRBJ1-1
CDR3nt: TGTGCCAGCAGCGCAAACCTAGGAGGGGATGGCTACACCTTC; CDR3aa: CASSANLGGDGYTF; d_gene: NA; abundance: NA; v_gene: TRBV7-2; j_gene: TRBJ1-2
CDR3nt: TGTGCCAGCAGTGGGGGGGCCGCTTTCTTT; CDR3aa: CASSGGAAFF; d_gene: NA; abundance: NA; v_gene: TRBV28; j_gene: TRBJ1-1
CDR3nt: TGCGCCAGCAGAATGGCGGCGGGGGATGAAGCTTTCTTT; CDR3aa: CASRMAAGDEAFF; d_gene: NA; abundance: NA; v_gene: TRBV5-1; j_gene: TRBJ1-1
CDR3nt: TGTGCCAGCAGCGGGGGGAACACTGAAGCTTTCTTT; CDR3aa: CASSGGNTEAFF; d_gene: NA; abundance: NA; v_gene: TRBV9; j_gene: TRBJ1-1
CDR3nt: TGTGCCAGCAGCTTGGATTTCGCCGAGACCCAGTACTTC; CDR3aa: CASSLDFAETQYF; d_gene: NA; abundance: NA; v_gene: TRBV5-6; j_gene: TRBJ2-5
CDR3nt: TGCAGTGCTAGACCCCTGAATGAGCAGTTCTTC; CDR3aa: CSARPLNEQFF; d_gene: NA; abundance: NA; v_gene: TRBV20-1; j_gene: TRBJ2-1
CDR3nt: TGTGCCAGCAGCCAGTGGGGGAGCTATGGCTACACCTTC; CDR3aa: CASSQWGSYGYTF; d_gene: NA; abundance: once; v_gene: TRBV5-8; j_gene: TRBJ1-2
CDR3nt: TGTGCCAGCAGTTTGGGTGCCCCAGATACGCAGTATTTT; CDR3aa: CASSLGAPDTQYF; d_gene: NA; abundance: NA; v_gene: TRBV28; j_gene: TRBJ2-3
CDR3nt: TGTGCCACCAGCAGAGATGAGGCAGGGAGAAAAGGGTTGCACACTGAAGCTTTCTTT; CDR3aa: CATSRDEAGRKGLHTEAFF; d_gene: NA; abundance: few; v_gene: TRBV15; j_gene: TRBJ1-1
CDR3nt: TGCGCCAGCAGCTATAACATGAACACTGAAGCTTTCTTT; CDR3aa: CASSYNMNTEAFF; d_gene: NA; abundance: NA; v_gene: TRBV5-1; j_gene: TRBJ1-1
CDR3nt: TGTGCCAGCAGGTCTTCCGGGACCACCCGCTACGAGCAGTACTTC; CDR3aa: CASRSSGTTRYEQYF; d_gene: NA; abundance: NA; v_gene: TRBV25-1; j_gene: TRBJ2-7
CDR3nt: TGTGCCAGCACCCTCCCGGGACTGGTTGGCACTGAAGCTTTCTTT; CDR3aa: CASTLPGLVGTEAFF; d_gene: NA; abundance: NA; v_gene: TRBV2; j_gene: TRBJ1-1
CDR3nt: TGTGCCAGCAGTTTTTCCGACAGGAGCGGCAATCAGCCCCAGCATTTT; CDR3aa: CASSFSDRSGNQPQHF; d_gene: NA; abundance: NA; v_gene: TRBV28; j_gene: TRBJ1-5
CDR3nt: TGTGCCAGCAGCTTCCGGGACTTACCCCTGGAGCAGTACTTC; CDR3aa: CASSFRDLPLEQYF; d_gene: NA; abundance: NA; v_gene: TRBV11-1; j_gene: TRBJ2-7
CDR3nt: TGTGCCAGCAGCGACTATAATACCGGGGAGCTGTTTTTT; CDR3aa: CASSDYNTGELFF; d_gene: NA; abundance: few; v_gene: TRBV11-2; j_gene: TRBJ2-2
CDR3nt: TGTGCCAGCAGTGGCGAGTCTAGCGGGAGCCACGAGCAGTACTTC; CDR3aa: CASSGESSGSHEQYF; d_gene: TRBD2; abundance: NA; v_gene: TRBV6-1; j_gene: TRBJ2-7
CDR3nt: TGTGCCAGCAGTTACAGGCACTCCAGGGAGGGCTACGAGCAGTACTTC; CDR3aa: CASSYRHSREGYEQYF; d_gene: TRBD2; abundance: NA; v_gene: TRBV6-6; j_gene: TRBJ2-7
CDR3nt: TGTGCCAGTAGCCCCTTTGGGGGGAGCGGGTACAATGAGCAGTTCTTC; CDR3aa: CASSPFGGSGYNEQFF; d_gene: NA; abundance: NA; v_gene: TRBV19; j_gene: TRBJ2-1
CDR3nt: TGTGCCAGCAGCACCAACACCGGGGAGCTGTTTTTT; CDR3aa: CASSTNTGELFF; d_gene: NA; abundance: NA; v_gene: TRBV11-3; j_gene: TRBJ2-2
CDR3nt: TGCAGTGCTAGAGCCCCAAGGGGCTACACCTTC; CDR3aa: CSARAPRGYTF; d_gene: NA; abundance: NA; v_gene: TRBV20-1; j_gene: TRBJ1-2
CDR3nt: TGTGCCAGCTCACCACCGATGACAGATACGCAGTATTTT; CDR3aa: CASSPPMTDTQYF; d_gene: NA; abundance: NA; v_gene: TRBV18; j_gene: TRBJ2-3
CDR3nt: TGTGCCAGCAGCATTAGGCCCGGGCGGGAGGTGAACACCGGGGAGCTGTTTTTT; CDR3aa: CASSIRPGREVNTGELFF; d_gene: TRBD2; abundance: once; v_gene: TRBV7-8; j_gene: TRBJ2-2
CDR3nt: TGTGCCAGCAGTCAGGACAATGAGCAGTTCTTC; CDR3aa: CASSQDNEQFF; d_gene: NA; abundance: NA; v_gene: TRBV2; j_gene: TRBJ2-1
CDR3nt: TGTGCCAGCAGTGCAGGGACTAGCGGGAGGGGGGGTGTCTTCTTC; CDR3aa: CASSAGTSGRGGVFF; d_gene: TRBD2; abundance: once; v_gene: TRBV27; j_gene: TRBJ2-1
CDR3nt: TGTGCCAGTAGTATAGAGGGTTACTCTGGAAACACCATATATTTT; CDR3aa: CASSIEGYSGNTIYF; d_gene: NA; abundance: NA; v_gene: TRBV19; j_gene: TRBJ1-3
CDR3nt: TGTGCCAGCAGTTATCACGGGAAAGAGACCCAGTACTTC; CDR3aa: CASSYHGKETQYF; d_gene: NA; abundance: once; v_gene: TRBV27; j_gene: TRBJ2-5
CDR3nt: TGTGCCACTGCCGGGACAAGGGGGCAGTACTTC; CDR3aa: CATAGTRGQYF; d_gene: NA; abundance: few; v_gene: TRBV28; j_gene: TRBJ2-7
CDR3nt: TGTGCCAGCAGCCCGGACCCGGGGAGCTACGAGCAGTACTTC; CDR3aa: CASSPDPGSYEQYF; d_gene: NA; abundance: NA; v_gene: TRBV9; j_gene: TRBJ2-7
CDR3nt: TGTGCCAGCAGTAGGAACAGGGAGGTAGCTGAAGCTTTCTTT; CDR3aa: CASSRNREVAEAFF; d_gene: NA; abundance: NA; v_gene: TRBV7-9; j_gene: TRBJ1-1
CDR3nt: TGTGCCAGCAGAAAGGAAGCCGGCGTGAACACTGAAGCTTTCTTT; CDR3aa: CASRKEAGVNTEAFF; d_gene: NA; abundance: once; v_gene: TRBV6-5; j_gene: TRBJ1-1
CDR3nt: TGCAGCGTAGCAGGGGATTTCGGAAACACCATATATTTT; CDR3aa: CSVAGDFGNTIYF; d_gene: NA; abundance: NA; v_gene: TRBV29-1; j_gene: TRBJ1-3
CDR3nt: TGTGCCAGCAGAACCCTAGCGGGAGGCTACAATGAGCAGTTCTTC; CDR3aa: CASRTLAGGYNEQFF; d_gene: TRBD2; abundance: NA; v_gene: TRBV27; j_gene: TRBJ2-1
CDR3nt: TGCAGTGCTAGAGATAGGGTGGAGCAGTTCTTC; CDR3aa: CSARDRVEQFF; d_gene: NA; abundance: NA; v_gene: TRBV20-1; j_gene: TRBJ2-1
CDR3nt: TGCAGCGTTTGCCCAATCTCCTACAATGAGCAGTTCTTC; CDR3aa: CSVCPISYNEQFF; d_gene: NA; abundance: NA; v_gene: TRBV29-1; j_gene: TRBJ2-1
CDR3nt: TGTGCCAGCAGCTTAAGGTCCGGGTTAGGCTACAATGAGCAGTTCTTC; CDR3aa: CASSLRSGLGYNEQFF; d_gene: NA; abundance: few; v_gene: TRBV7-8; j_gene: TRBJ2-1
CDR3nt: TGTGCCAGCAGCTTAGCTGGGGCAGGGGGCGCGGACACTGAAGCTTTCTTT; CDR3aa: CASSLAGAGGADTEAFF; d_gene: TRBD1; abundance: NA; v_gene: TRBV7-9; j_gene: TRBJ1-1
CDR3nt: TGTGCCAGTATAGAGGGTGGAAGAACTGAAGCTTTCTTT; CDR3aa: CASIEGGRTEAFF; d_gene: NA; abundance: NA; v_gene: TRBV19; j_gene: TRBJ1-1
CDR3nt: TGTGCCAGCAGGTGGACTTCGGGGTCCTACGAGCAGTACTTC; CDR3aa: CASRWTSGSYEQYF; d_gene: NA; abundance: NA; v_gene: TRBV27; j_gene: TRBJ2-7
CDR3nt: TGTGCCAGCAGCGCCCTACGTTCGTCCTACGAGCAGTACTTC; CDR3aa: CASSALRSSYEQYF; d_gene: NA; abundance: NA; v_gene: TRBV6-1; j_gene: TRBJ2-7
CDR3nt: TGTGCCATCAGTGAGTCGGGGTCCGGTACTCCGCCTTACGAGCAGTACTTC; CDR3aa: CAISESGSGTPPYEQYF; d_gene: NA; abundance: NA; v_gene: TRBV10-3; j_gene: TRBJ2-7
CDR3nt: TGTGCCAGCGGCTGGACCTTTAGCTCCTACGAGCAGTACTTC; CDR3aa: CASGWTFSSYEQYF; d_gene: NA; abundance: NA; v_gene: TRBV19; j_gene: TRBJ2-7
CDR3nt: TGTGCCAGCAGCCGGCAGGGGGCCCAAGAGACCCAGTACTTC; CDR3aa: CASSRQGAQETQYF; d_gene: TRBD1; abundance: NA; v_gene: TRBV7-9; j_gene: TRBJ2-5
CDR3nt: TGTGCCAGCAGTAACAGGAGGTCTACCAGGGAGACCCAGTACTTC; CDR3aa: CASSNRRSTRETQYF; d_gene: NA; abundance: NA; v_gene: TRBV14; j_gene: TRBJ2-5